One and the same sample provided the 10 T cell receptor beta chains below, sequenced in a study of cytomegalovirus exposure and HLA in healthy donors. The PCR contained 60 Vbeta and 13 Jbeta primers. Repertoires were generated with immunoSEQ multiplex PCR, while TCRdb's copy carries only in-frame clones and drops some. The profile covers approximately 150,000 clones, with 80% appearing a single time and less than 3.5% taken by the ten largest. Sequencing input: PBMCs. The origin of the receptors is a young woman in good health and CMV-seronegative.

The count of this clone is one. The rearrangement uses TRBV7-7 and TRBJ2-7, with a weak D call TRBD1 (6 bases). CDR1 SSHAT and CDR2 FNYEAQ come from the germline V gene (reference sequence). The CDR3 spans 15 residues. The germline V and J ends were trimmed by 5 bases and 1 base, with 15 bases remaining between them. The CDR3 spells CASSPERDTSYEQYF. As DNA, the CDR3 is TGTGCCAGCAGCCCTGAGAGGGACACTTCCTACGAGCAGTACTTC.

This clone was seen just once. This chain joins TRBV7-3 and TRBJ2-1; unclear D gene. CDR3 length: 15 residues. CDR1 SGHTA and CDR2 FQGTGA come from the germline V gene. The V end was cut by 4 bases, the J end by 7 bases, with 17 bases between. The CDR3 bases are TGTGCCAGCAGCTCTCTTCCTACGGTCACGAATGAGCAGTTCTTC. It encodes CASSSLPTVTNEQFF.

This clone was counted a few times. Other DNA variants within this sample encode the same CDR3. The chain has TRBV20-1 and TRBJ1-1; a weak D match, TRBD1 (5 bases). The CDR3 extends over 11 amino acids. V was trimmed by 3 bases and J by 8 bases, leaving 10 bases between them. Germline V gene lookup returns CDR1 DFQATT and CDR2 SNEGSKA (reference sequence). As DNA, the CDR3 is TGCAGTGCTAGGGGCAGGACAGAAGCTTTCTTT. This codes for CSARGRTEAFF.

This sequence joins TRBV29-1 and TRBJ2-5; TRBD2 is a possible D gene (6 bases). Germline-derived CDR1 and CDR2 are SQVTM and ANQGSEA. This CDR3 has 13 residues. Between the trimmed V and J ends, which lost 4 bases and 4 bases, there was a span of 13 bases. The CDR3 reads CSVGGGPTETQYF. The CDR3 DNA is TGCAGCGTTGGAGGAGGGCCAACAGAGACCCAGTACTTC.

The chain combines TRBV7-2 with TRBJ1-6; TRBD1 matches at 9 bases. The CDR3 length is 16 residues. Per germline, CDR1 SGHTA and CDR2 FQGNSA. V was clipped by 0 bases and J by 9 bases; unmatched bases: 6. In DNA form, the CDR3 reads TGTGCCAGCAGCTTAGCCTTGGGACAGGGTCCTTCACCCCTCCACTTT. It yields the protein CASSLALGQGPSPLHF.

This clone was seen only a few times. The chain links TRBV6-6 to TRBJ2-7; D is uncertain. Per the germline V gene, CDR1 is MNHNY and CDR2 is SVGAGI (reference sequence). CDR3 length: 12 amino acids. V lost 4 bases and J lost 4, with 8 bases in between. The CDR3 DNA is TGTGCCAGCAGTTCAATTCGGTACGAGCAGTACTTC. This gives the protein CASSSIRYEQYF.

There are a few counts of this clone. Other DNA variants within this sample encode the same CDR3. CDR3 in amino acids: CASSLGGRGTGELFF. The CDR3 DNA reads as TGTGCCAGCAGCTTAGGCGGGAGAGGCACCGGGGAGCTGTTTTTT. The V call is TRBV7-9, the J call TRBJ2-2, with 7 positions matching TRBD2. V lost 1 base and J lost 4; bases outside the gene matches: 3. The CDR3 is 15 residues long. From germline, CDR1 is SEHNR and CDR2 FQNEAQ (reference sequence).

The rearrangement joins TRBV29-1 to TRBJ2-7; TRBD1 is a possible D gene (6 bases). Germline-derived CDR1 and CDR2 are SQVTM and ANQGSEA. The germline V and J ends were trimmed by 4 bases and 5 bases, with 12 bases remaining between them. This CDR3 is 12 amino acids long. The CDR3 DNA is TGCAGCGTTGGTCACAGGGACCACGAGCAGTACTTC. It translates to CSVGHRDHEQYF.

A few counts support this clone. V usage is TRBV30 and J usage is TRBJ1-6, with 11 bases lining up with TRBD1. Looked up from germline, CDR1 is GTSNPN and CDR2 is SVGIG (reference sequence). The ends lost 3 bases at V and 7 bases at J; junction bases unmatched: 20. The CDR3 is 20 amino acids. DNA of the CDR3: TGTGCCTGGAGCCCCATAGTAGGCGTCACCGGGACAGGGGGGAATTCACCCCTCCACTTT. Residues: CAWSPIVGVTGTGGNSPLHF.

The chain couples TRBV11-3 to TRBJ2-1, with D perhaps TRBD1 (7 bases). V lost 5 bases and J lost 9, with 17 bases in between. Germline CDR1 is SGHNT and CDR2 is YENEEA. This CDR3 has 14 amino acids. This chain's CDR3 is CASSPNRGGGEQFF. DNA for the CDR3: TGTGCCAGCAGCCCCAACAGGGGAGGTGGTGAGCAGTTCTTC.